This T cell receptor beta chain was found in a study of CD8 T cells in ankylosing spondylitis. General study results and limits: According to the report, clones linked to the disease were significantly enriched in matched synovial fluid samples taken from ankylosing spondylitis patients. The authors found the disease-linked clones to be CD8+ and relatively rare in peripheral blood.

Trimming stripped 0 bases from V and 2 bases from J, with 11 bases between. Germline V gene lookup returns CDR1 SGHRS and CDR2 YFSETQ. This CDR3 has 15 amino acids. TCRdb analysed the 5' RACE reads with MiXCR anew, one entry per CDR3 protein. The table has around 180,000 distinct CDR3 sequences, roughly 18% seen once. This clonotype was observed at least ten times. The antigen remains unidentified. This receptor was identified in a male donor under 30 with ankylosing spondylitis or in good health (not recorded which). The specimen was blood, either unsorted or a sorted T cell fraction (not recorded which). This chain joins TRBV5-1 and TRBJ2-5; a possible D gene is TRBD1 (6 bases). CDR3: CASSLARTAQETQYF. The CDR3, as DNA: TGCGCCAGCAGCTTGGCCAGGACAGCGCAAGAGACCCAGTACTTC. Full variable domain (rest looked up from reference TRBV5-1 and TRBJ2-5): KAGVTQTPRYLIKTRGQQVTLSCSPISGHRSVSWYQQTPGQGLQFLFEYFSETQRNKGNFPGRFSGRQFSNSRSEMNVSTLELGDSALYLCASSLARTAQETQYFGPGTRLLVL.